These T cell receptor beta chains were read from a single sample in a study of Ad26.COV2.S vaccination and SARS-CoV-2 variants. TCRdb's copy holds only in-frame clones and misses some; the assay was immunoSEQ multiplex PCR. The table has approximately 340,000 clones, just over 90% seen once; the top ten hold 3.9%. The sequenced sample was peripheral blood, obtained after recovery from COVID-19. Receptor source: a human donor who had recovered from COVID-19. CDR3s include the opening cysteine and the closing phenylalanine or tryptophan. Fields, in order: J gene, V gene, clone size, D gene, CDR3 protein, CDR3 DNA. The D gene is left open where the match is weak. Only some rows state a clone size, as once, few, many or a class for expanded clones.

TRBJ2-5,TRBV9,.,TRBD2,CASSELAGGPQETQYF,TGTGCCAGCAGCGAACTAGCGGGGGGACCCCAAGAGACCCAGTACTTC
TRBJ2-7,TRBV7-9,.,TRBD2,CASSSPGTSGYEQYF,TGTGCCAGCAGCTCCCCCGGGACTAGCGGGTACGAGCAGTACTTC
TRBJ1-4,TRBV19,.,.,CASMMRGSEKLFF,TGTGCCAGTATGATGAGGGGAAGTGAAAAACTGTTTTTT
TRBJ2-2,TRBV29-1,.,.,CSVPLGINTGELFF,TGCAGCGTCCCCCTGGGGATTAACACCGGGGAGCTGTTTTTT
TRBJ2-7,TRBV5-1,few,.,CASSAGNFGEQYF,TGCGCCAGCAGCGCCGGGAATTTTGGCGAGCAGTACTTC
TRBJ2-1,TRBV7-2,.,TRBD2,CASSLEGLAGEQFF,TGTGCCAGCAGCTTAGAGGGGCTAGCGGGTGAGCAGTTCTTC
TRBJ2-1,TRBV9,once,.,CASSVGILSYNEQFF,TGTGCCAGCAGCGTAGGCATCCTCTCCTACAATGAGCAGTTCTTC
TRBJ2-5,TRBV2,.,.,CASRDGSKETQYF,TGTGCCAGCAGGGACGGCTCGAAAGAGACCCAGTACTTC
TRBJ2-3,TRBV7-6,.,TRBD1,CASSLEPNRGRGTDTQYF,TGTGCCAGCAGCTTAGAACCCAACAGGGGACGAGGCACAGATACGCAGTATTTT
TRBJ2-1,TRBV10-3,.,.,CATLTSFEQFF,TGTGCCACCCTTACTAGTTTTGAGCAGTTCTTC
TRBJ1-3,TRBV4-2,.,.,CASSQEGGPPGSSGNTIYF,TGTGCCAGCAGCCAAGAAGGGGGGCCGCCGGGCTCCTCTGGAAACACCATATATTTT
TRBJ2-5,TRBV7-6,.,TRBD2,CASSPRGGAGETQYF,TGTGCCAGCAGCCCCCGCGGGGGGGCCGGGGAGACCCAGTACTTC
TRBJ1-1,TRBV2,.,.,CASRGRTGRTEAFF,TGTGCCAGCAGGGGGCGGACGGGAAGGACTGAAGCTTTCTTT
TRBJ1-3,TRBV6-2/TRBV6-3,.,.,CASSRRTPRDGGNTIYF,TGTGCCAGCAGCCGCCGGACCCCACGCGATGGGGGAAACACCATATATTTT
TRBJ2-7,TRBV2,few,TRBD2,CASSKYLAGDPYEQYF,TGTGCCAGCAGTAAATATCTAGCGGGGGACCCCTACGAGCAGTACTTC
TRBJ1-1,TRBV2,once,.,CASSELAANTEAFF,TGTGCCAGCAGTGAGTTGGCGGCGAACACTGAAGCTTTCTTT
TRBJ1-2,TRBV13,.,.,CASRYRNVGGYTF,TGTGCCAGCAGATACAGAAATGTAGGTGGCTACACCTTC
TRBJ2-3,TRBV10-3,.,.,CAISESWTGSTDTQYF,TGTGCCATCAGTGAGTCGTGGACGGGGAGCACAGATACGCAGTATTTT
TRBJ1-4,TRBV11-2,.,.,CASSYSLEEKLFF,TGTGCCAGCAGCTACTCACTAGAGGAAAAACTGTTTTTT
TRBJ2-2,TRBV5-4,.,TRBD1,CASRVGTGAYTGELFF,TGTGCCAGCAGGGTAGGGACAGGGGCCTACACCGGGGAGCTGTTTTTT
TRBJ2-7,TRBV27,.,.,CASSSYGPYEQYF,TGTGCCAGCAGTTCTTACGGGCCTTACGAGCAGTACTTC
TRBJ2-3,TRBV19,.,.,CASSLLSTDTQYF,TGTGCCAGTAGTCTCCTGAGCACAGATACGCAGTATTTT
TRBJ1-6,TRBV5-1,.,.,CASKVEQGYNSPLHF,TGCGCCAGTAAAGTAGAACAAGGATATAATTCACCCCTCCACTTT
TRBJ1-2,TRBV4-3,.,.,CASSQDHGNSYGYTF,TGCGCCAGCAGCCAAGATCATGGGAACTCCTATGGCTACACCTTC
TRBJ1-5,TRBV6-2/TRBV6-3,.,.,CASSLSRHHQPQHF,TGTGCCAGCAGTTTATCGAGACACCATCAGCCCCAGCATTTT
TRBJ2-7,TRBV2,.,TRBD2,CASSEWLLAGGRDSYEQYF,TGTGCCAGCAGTGAATGGCTCCTAGCGGGGGGCCGAGACTCCTACGAGCAGTACTTC
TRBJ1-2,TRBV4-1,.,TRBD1,CASSYRDSDYGYTF,TGCGCCAGCAGCTACCGGGACAGCGACTATGGCTACACCTTC
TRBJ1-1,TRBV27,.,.,CASRRASENTEAFF,TGTGCCAGCAGGAGAGCTTCAGAGAACACTGAAGCTTTCTTT
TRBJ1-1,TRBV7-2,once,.,CASSLGVGLNTEAFF,TGTGCCAGCAGCTTAGGGGTAGGATTGAACACTGAAGCTTTCTTT